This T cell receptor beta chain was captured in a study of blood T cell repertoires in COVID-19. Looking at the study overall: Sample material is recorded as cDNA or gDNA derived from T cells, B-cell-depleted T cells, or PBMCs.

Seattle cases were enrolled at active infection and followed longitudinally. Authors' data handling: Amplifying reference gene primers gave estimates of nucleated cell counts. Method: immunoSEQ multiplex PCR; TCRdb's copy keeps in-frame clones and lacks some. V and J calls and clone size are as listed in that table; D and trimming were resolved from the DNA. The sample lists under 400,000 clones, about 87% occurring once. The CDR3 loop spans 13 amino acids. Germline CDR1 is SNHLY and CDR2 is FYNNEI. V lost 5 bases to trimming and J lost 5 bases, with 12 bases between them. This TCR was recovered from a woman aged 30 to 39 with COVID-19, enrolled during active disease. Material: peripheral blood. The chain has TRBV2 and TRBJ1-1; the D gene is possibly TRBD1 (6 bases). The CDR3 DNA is TGTGCCAGCAGTTCTAACAGGGATACTGAAGCTTTCTTT. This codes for CASSSNRDTEAFF.